What follows is one T cell receptor (beta chain) and its context. The data belong to a study of PD-1 blockade in mismatch repair-deficient tumors. This table comes from immunoSEQ multiplex PCR, and its TCRdb copy is limited to in-frame clones, with some not included. The sample has some 51,000 clones; 65% to 85% are singletons. The input for sequencing was peripheral blood, taken less than 21 weeks after starting pembrolizumab. The sequence derives from an adult with mismatch repair-deficient cancer.

The CDR3 spells CASSLGVPWDTQYF. The CDR3 DNA reads as TGTGCCAGCAGCTTAGGCGTCCCATGGGATACGCAGTATTTT. The rearrangement links TRBV11-1 to TRBJ2-3; no firm D call. Germline V CDR1 and CDR2: SGHAT, FQDESV (reference sequence). V was shortened by 1 base and J by 6 bases, with 11 bases between the two germline ends. CDR3 length: 14 residues.